The present entry profiles one T cell receptor (beta chain) with its context. The antigen is undetermined. These data originate in a study of T cell responses to AZD1222 COVID-19 vaccine. Profiling relied on immunoSEQ multiplex PCR, and the TCRdb table lists in-frame clones only, not all of them. The repertoire holds about 170,000 clones, with around nine tenths as singletons. General observations from the study: Donors were largely white British and mainly female; clonal diversity was possibly underestimated.

The TCR comes from an adult who received the AZD1222 COVID-19 vaccine. Sequencing was performed on peripheral blood, taken 28 days after the second AZD1222 dose.

The CDR3 is CASSPGQGLGEQYF. The CDR3 DNA reads TGTGCCAGCAGCCCGGGACAGGGCCTCGGCGAGCAGTACTTC. The chain links TRBV7-2 to TRBJ2-7; 9 bases agree with TRBD1. The germline V gene has CDR1 SGHTA and CDR2 FQGNSA. CDR3 length: 14 residues. Trimming cost V 5 bases and J 6 bases; bases outside gene matches: 8.